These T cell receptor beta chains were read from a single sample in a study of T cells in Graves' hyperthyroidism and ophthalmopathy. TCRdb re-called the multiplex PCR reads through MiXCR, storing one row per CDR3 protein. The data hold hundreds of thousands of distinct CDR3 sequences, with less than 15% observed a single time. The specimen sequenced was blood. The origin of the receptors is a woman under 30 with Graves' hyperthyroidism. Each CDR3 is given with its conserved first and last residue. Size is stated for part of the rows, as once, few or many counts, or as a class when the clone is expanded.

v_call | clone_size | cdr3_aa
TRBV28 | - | CASISGTEPTATNEKLFF
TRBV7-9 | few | CASSSDLGTGQFF
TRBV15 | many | CATSRGALTDAKGGGKNQPQHF
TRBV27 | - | CASSSRGQNYGYTF
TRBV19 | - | CASAILGPADQPQHF
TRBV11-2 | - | CASSSPFGGTGGNEQFF
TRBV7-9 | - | CASSFRQDFDGYTF
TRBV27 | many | CASSQTFRGAVSNQPQHF
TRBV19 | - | CASSIIGVATNEKLFF
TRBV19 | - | CATSGSLDTGELFF
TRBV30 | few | CAWSVDTTDTQYF
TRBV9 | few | CASSVGLAGNIQYF
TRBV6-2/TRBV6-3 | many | CASTERGLATEAFF
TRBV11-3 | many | CASMGQGWGTDEQFF
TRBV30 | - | CAWSGVSGNTTYF
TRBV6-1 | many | CASRWTKGTEAFF
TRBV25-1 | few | CASSELINRELFF
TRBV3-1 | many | CASSQVGVRTEAFF
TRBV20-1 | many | CSARVPGTSKETQYF
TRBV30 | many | CAWNLGDEGTEAFF
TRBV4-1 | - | CASSSPVNTEAFF
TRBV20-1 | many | CSGGVTDTQYF
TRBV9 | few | CASTTGTSGYNEQFF
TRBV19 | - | CASSINDYNEQFF
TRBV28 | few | CASSSRQGVYNSPLHF
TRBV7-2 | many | CASSLGPGSAQPQHF
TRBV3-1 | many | CASRTIGLNQETQYF
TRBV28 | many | CASSPTGTGGHYGYTF
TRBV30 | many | CAWAGGAYTEAFF
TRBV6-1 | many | CASWGLIYGYTF
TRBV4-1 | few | CASSQERLSGQFF
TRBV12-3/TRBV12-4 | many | CASSPGQHYTGELFF
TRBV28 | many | CASRNEGEQFF
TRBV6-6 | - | CASSYSTSSGANVLTF
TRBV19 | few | CASRGSDQGGGNQPQHF
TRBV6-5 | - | CASSYGGGDYEQYF
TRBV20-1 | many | CSAASGREGSLFYEQYF
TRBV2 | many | CASSATGIVYEQYF
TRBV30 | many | CAWTDFLADGYTF
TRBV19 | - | CASFMTGHTEAFF
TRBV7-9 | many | CASSQGSREPYEQYF
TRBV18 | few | CASSPGTDNTDTQYF
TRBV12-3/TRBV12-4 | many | CASSWGSPLHF
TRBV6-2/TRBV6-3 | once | CASSPPGKGFGANVLTF
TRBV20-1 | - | CSARPPPGYEQYF